This is a list of T cell receptor beta chains from one sample in a study of shared clonotypes between healthy human individuals. The protocol was immunoSEQ multiplex PCR, while the TCRdb copy is restricted to in-frame clones and leaves out a portion. The sample consists of some 2,400,000 clones, more than 90% of them appearing once. The sequencing sample was made of naive CD4+ T cells sorted from blood. The receptor set was obtained from a man younger than 30 in good health. CDR3s include the opening cysteine and the closing phenylalanine or tryptophan. A D gene is named only where the DNA matches it firmly. A row's size may be missing; if present it is once, few, many or a size class.

TRBJ2-7 | NA | TRBV18 | NA | 15 | CASSPGASSSYEQYF | TGTGCCAGCTCACCAGGGGCGTCTAGCTCCTACGAGCAGTACTTC
TRBJ1-2 | NA | TRBV4-3 | NA | 13 | CASSQDLNYGYTF | TGCGCCAGCAGCCAAGACTTAAACTATGGCTACACCTTC
TRBJ2-1 | NA | TRBV18 | NA | 15 | CASSPPSLSGDEQFF | TGTGCCAGCTCACCACCTTCTTTATCGGGCGATGAGCAGTTCTTC
TRBJ1-5 | few | TRBV28 | NA | 15 | CASSLAWRSNQPQHF | TGTGCCAGCAGCCTCGCTTGGAGAAGCAATCAGCCCCAGCATTTT
TRBJ2-1 | NA | TRBV5-1 | TRBD1 | 15 | CASSLRGQGYNEQFF | TGCGCCAGCAGCTTGCGGGGACAGGGGTACAATGAGCAGTTCTTC
TRBJ2-5 | NA | TRBV5-4 | TRBD2 | 16 | CASSFGASGYWETQYF | TGTGCCAGCAGCTTTGGGGCTAGCGGGTATTGGGAGACCCAGTACTTC
TRBJ2-3 | once | TRBV30 | NA | 12 | CAWALNTDTQYF | TGTGCCTGGGCCCTGAACACAGATACGCAGTATTTT
TRBJ2-5 | NA | TRBV7-7 | NA | 15 | CASSLAAGKQETQYF | TGTGCTAGCAGCTTAGCAGCCGGAAAGCAAGAGACCCAGTACTTC
TRBJ2-7 | once | TRBV11-2 | NA | 13 | CASSLGGRFEQYF | TGTGCCAGCAGCTTAGGGGGACGTTTCGAGCAGTACTTC
TRBJ1-3 | NA | TRBV28 | NA | 14 | CASCTTEKGNTIYF | TGTGCCAGCTGTACCACAGAGAAAGGAAACACCATATATTTT
TRBJ2-1 | NA | TRBV2 | TRBD2 | 12 | CASNLEGLEAFF | TGTGCCAGCAACCTCGAGGGACTAGAAGCGTTCTTC
TRBJ2-2 | NA | TRBV6-5 | TRBD2 | 14 | CASYREGGTGELFF | TGTGCCAGCTATCGGGAGGGTGGCACCGGGGAGCTGTTTTTT
TRBJ2-2 | NA | TRBV2 | NA | 16 | CASSANGQFNTGELFF | TGTGCCAGCAGTGCAAACGGACAGTTTAACACCGGGGAGCTGTTTTTT
TRBJ2-5 | NA | TRBV30 | TRBD1 | 13 | CAWGQGKRETQYF | TGTGCCTGGGGACAGGGGAAGAGGGAGACCCAGTACTTC
TRBJ2-5 | NA | TRBV18 | NA | 15 | CASSPLLVAEETQYF | TGTGCCAGCTCACCGTTGTTAGTCGCTGAGGAGACCCAGTACTTC
TRBJ2-3 | NA | TRBV11-2 | NA | 13 | CASSSVLQDTQYF | TGTGCCAGCAGCTCCGTACTGCAAGATACGCAGTATTTT
TRBJ2-3 | NA | TRBV4-1 | TRBD2 | 16 | CASSQRTSGGADTQYF | TGCGCCAGCAGCCAAAGGACTAGCGGGGGGGCAGATACGCAGTATTTT
TRBJ2-5 | once | TRBV30 | NA | 12 | CAWSGGSGDQYF | TGTGCCTGGAGTGGAGGGTCGGGTGACCAGTACTTC
TRBJ2-7 | NA | TRBV6-1 | NA | 11 | CATDRTYEQYF | TGTGCCACTGACAGGACCTACGAGCAGTACTTC
TRBJ1-4 | NA | TRBV30 | NA | 13 | CAWTAQTNEKLFF | TGTGCCTGGACCGCACAGACTAATGAAAAACTGTTTTTT
TRBJ2-3 | once | TRBV28 | NA | 15 | CASSQTGSSTDTQYF | TGTGCCAGCAGCCAAACGGGGTCTAGCACAGATACGCAGTATTTT
TRBJ2-7 | NA | TRBV6-5 | NA | 15 | CASTESGGDSYEQYF | TGTGCCAGCACCGAGTCCGGGGGCGATTCCTACGAGCAGTACTTC
TRBJ2-2 | NA | TRBV30 | NA | 15 | CAWTLPGVNTGELFF | TGTGCCTGGACCCTACCCGGTGTGAACACCGGGGAGCTGTTTTTT
TRBJ2-1 | NA | TRBV2 | TRBD1 | 15 | CASSQEGAINNEQFF | TGTGCCAGCAGTCAAGAGGGGGCGATCAACAATGAGCAGTTCTTC
TRBJ2-7 | NA | TRBV28 | NA | 12 | CASLWGSGEQYF | TGTGCCAGCTTGTGGGGGTCGGGAGAGCAGTACTTC
TRBJ2-3 | NA | TRBV5-1 | NA | 14 | CASSFGQSTDTQYF | TGCGCCAGCAGCTTCGGACAGAGCACAGATACGCAGTATTTT
TRBJ1-2 | NA | TRBV5-4 | NA | 14 | CASSLPGTLYGYTF | TGTGCCAGCAGCTTGCCAGGTACCCTCTATGGCTACACCTTC
TRBJ1-4 | NA | TRBV18 | NA | 17 | CASSPPGAPSSNEKLFF | TGTGCCAGCTCACCACCCGGGGCACCATCTTCTAATGAAAAACTGTTTTTT
TRBJ2-7 | NA | TRBV30 | NA | 15 | CAWSVRGREDDEQYF | TGTGCCTGGAGTGTACGAGGTAGAGAGGATGACGAGCAGTACTTC
TRBJ2-5 | NA | TRBV30 | NA | 11 | CAWSALETQYF | TGTGCCTGGAGTGCATTAGAGACCCAGTACTTC
TRBJ2-7 | NA | TRBV19 | TRBD2 | 17 | CASSIRSLASGSYEQYF | TGTGCCAGTAGTATTAGGTCTCTCGCTAGCGGATCCTACGAGCAGTACTTC
TRBJ2-2 | NA | TRBV7-2 | NA | 17 | CASSPTWGTLNTGELFF | TGTGCCAGCAGCCCGACGTGGGGGACTTTAAACACCGGGGAGCTGTTTTTT
TRBJ2-7 | NA | TRBV5-1 | TRBD1 | 16 | CASSLDETDRAYEQYF | TGCGCCAGCAGCTTGGACGAAACGGACAGGGCGTACGAGCAGTACTTC
TRBJ1-4 | NA | TRBV5-6 | NA | 11 | CASSLREKLFF | TGTGCCAGCAGCTTGCGTGAAAAACTGTTTTTT
TRBJ2-7 | NA | TRBV28 | NA | 12 | CASSLYSGEQYF | TGTGCCAGCAGTTTATACTCGGGAGAGCAGTACTTC